This T cell receptor (beta chain) derives from a study of HIV-infected patients and healthy controls. Overall study context: In most of the 16 patients, CD4 counts climbed slightly after three months but remained subnormal.

This clonotype came up many times. Its antigen is undetermined. Trimming at V came to 4 bases and at J to 13 bases, leaving 13 bases not matched to a gene. Germline V gene data show CDR1 as SGHTA and CDR2 as FQGNSA. This CDR3 is 14 amino acids long. The repertoire came from unfractionated whole blood and reflected all unsorted peripheral T cells. Alpha and beta constant-region primers primed reverse transcription of around 500 ng RNA. Using multiplexing indices, alpha and beta chain libraries were generated apart by chain-specific third strand synthesis. MiXCR, run by TCRdb on the 5' RACE reads, gives a single entry per CDR3 protein. The sample yields approximately 9,000 distinct CDR3 sequences, over 8% seen once. Whole-study results and caveats: HIV+ repertoires were severely depleted of MAIT alpha-chain CDR3s, unlike healthy controls. Healthy controls shared more CDR3 sequences between individuals than HIV-infected patients did.

This receptor was taken from an adult with HIV infection. The donor label of this sample is uncertain. Here the sequenced sample was blood, taken before antiretroviral therapy. The chain is built from TRBV7-2 and TRBJ2-1; 7 bases line up with TRBD1. For the CDR3, the DNA is TGTGCCAGCAGCTCGGGACAGAGCGGCTCGTATCAGTTCTTC. Its translation is CASSSGQSGSYQFF.